The following is a T cell receptor beta chain sequence with its context. Its antigen remains unknown. One end of the junction fails to match germline, which may point to a read error. This sample is part of a study of beta chain features in type 1 diabetes. General study points: Among patients with Type 1 diabetes, TCRB CDR3s were moderately but significantly shorter in every one of the four CD4+ subsets.

CD45RO/CCR7/CD25/CD127/CD95/CD27 sorting isolated CD4+ naive, central memory, regulatory and stem cell-like memory cells. Per the germline V gene, CDR1 is SGDLS and CDR2 is YYNGEE. CDR3 length: 13 amino acids. Reverse transcribing all isolated RNA meant expressed TCRB transcripts were sequenced. The study sequenced naive, central memory and regulatory T cell samples to an average of approximately 4 million reads. Method: immunoSEQ multiplex PCR; TCRdb's copy keeps in-frame clones and lacks some. Of some 640,000 clones listed, about an eighth are singletons. The sample comprised naive CD4+ T cells from blood. The sequence came from a man aged 18 to 29 with type 1 diabetes. This chain joins TRBV9 and TRBJ1-2, with no clear D. The CDR3 is CAGSVDGYYGYTF. CDR3 sequence (DNA): TGTGCCGGCAGCGTAGACGGGTACTATGGCTACACCTTC.